The rows below give T cell receptor beta chains drawn from one sample of a study of shared clonotypes between healthy human individuals. Sequencing used immunoSEQ multiplex PCR; TCRdb keeps in-frame clones, though not all of them. The sample has nearly 1,000,000 clones, about three quarters seen once. The sample taken for sequencing was memory CD4+ T cells sorted from blood. These receptors were obtained from a young man in good health. Both conserved end residues are trimmed from each CDR3. A D gene is named only where the DNA matches it firmly.

NA TRBV19 ASSSPQGGETQY
NA TRBV6-1 ASSELGKVIEAF
TRBD1 TRBV6-6 ASRRQGGNSPLH
NA TRBV18 ASSPPTGAGTEAF
NA TRBV6-1 ASSEISTGELF
TRBD1 TRBV5-1 ASRSGQERTEAF
NA TRBV7-2 ASSSSSYEQY
NA TRBV19 ASTQGNTEAF
TRBD1 TRBV7-2 ASSFRQGGTEAF
NA TRBV27 ASRLWGSAGELF
NA TRBV28 ASTSVAGSYEQY
TRBD2 TRBV5-1 ASSLSVGGASYNEQF
NA TRBV15 ATSREGRVNEQF
TRBD2 TRBV15 ATSSAQRERQY
TRBD1 TRBV7-9 ASSLVGTGDYT
TRBD1 TRBV6-6 ASSPSTGFQETQY
NA TRBV10-3 AISSLEYGYT
NA TRBV11-2 ASSRLGPSGVPEAF
NA TRBV7-8 ASSPDGRGGSPLH
NA TRBV6-5 ASSATANEKLF
NA TRBV7-2 ASSPLGGVGTEAF
TRBD2 TRBV4-3 ASSQKLAGSSYSTDTQY
NA TRBV9 ASSVDFGRNTEAF